One sample yielded the 18 T cell receptor beta chains listed below, sequenced in a study of cytotoxic CD8 clonotypes in ibrutinib-treated CLL. Sequenced by immunoSEQ multiplex PCR; TCRdb stores in-frame clones only, minus some. Counted here are 35,000 or so clones, 69% occurring once; the ten biggest clones make up 28%. The sequences come from PBMCs, collected before ibrutinib treatment. These receptors were collected from a human donor with chronic lymphocytic leukemia.

The V call is TRBV5-6, the J call TRBJ2-5; 10 bases are shared with TRBD2. The CDR3 has 17 residues. V lost 4 bases to trimming and J lost 2 bases; unmatched junction nucleotides: 11. Germline CDR1 is SGHDT and CDR2 is YYEEEE. The CDR3 spells CASSIITASGGQETQYF. CDR3 nucleotide sequence: TGTGCCAGCAGCATAATCACGGCTAGCGGGGGACAAGAGACCCAGTACTTC.

This clone showed up just once. The rearrangement links TRBV7-8 to TRBJ2-1; TRBD1 matches at 8 bases. The CDR3 runs to 15 residues. CDR1 is SGHVS and CDR2 is FQNEAQ in the germline V gene. The trim removed 6 bases at V and 8 bases at J, leaving 12 bases unmatched. The CDR3 is CASSVVQGAYYEQFF. The CDR3 DNA is TGTGCCAGCAGTGTAGTCCAGGGGGCTTATTATGAGCAGTTCTTC.

This rearrangement joins TRBV10-3 to TRBJ2-4; the match to TRBD1 covers 10 bases. This CDR3 is 14 amino acids long. The V segment lost 7 bases and the J segment 4 bases; nucleotides outside the gene matches: 4. Germline V lookup: CDR1 ENHRY, CDR2 SYGVKD. CDR3 DNA sequence: TGTGCCATCAAGGGACAGGGGTTAAAAAACATTCAGTACTTC. Translating gives CAIKGQGLKNIQYF.

In this sample, this clone turned up a few times. This sequence joins TRBV6-1 and TRBJ2-7; D perhaps matches TRBD1 (6 bases). Germline V gene sequence: CDR1 MNHNS, CDR2 SASEGT. The V and J ends lost 2 bases and 1 base respectively, with 12 bases between them. The CDR3 spans 15 residues. In nucleotides, the CDR3 is TGTGCCAGCAGTGAATTTAGGACAGCTTCCTACGAGCAGTACTTC. Translated: CASSEFRTASYEQYF.

The chain has TRBV27 and TRBJ1-2; possibly TRBD1 for D (6 bases). The length of the CDR3 is 14 residues. Trimming took 5 bases from V and 4 from J, leaving 14 bases between them. Germline CDR1 MNHEY, CDR2 SMNVEV (reference sequence). CDR3: CASSRQGGVYGYTF. The CDR3 coding sequence is TGTGCCAGCAGTCGCCAAGGGGGTGTCTATGGCTACACCTTC.

This clone was observed once. The chain is built from TRBV18 and TRBJ1-6; weak D call: TRBD1 (5 bases). Germline values: CDR1 KGHSH, CDR2 LQKENI. CDR3 size: 14 residues. Trimming took 1 base from V and 9 from J, leaving 10 bases between them. The CDR3 sequence: CASSPRDQGSPLHF. In DNA form, the CDR3 reads TGTGCCAGCTCACCACGAGACCAGGGTTCACCCCTCCACTTT.

The V gene is TRBV7-2, the J gene TRBJ2-7; TRBD2 aligns across 12 bases. V shed 5 bases and J 2 bases; nucleotides not matched to a gene: 7. The CDR3 runs 16 residues. Germline V gene data show CDR1 as SGHTA and CDR2 as FQGNSA. The CDR3 nucleotides are TGTGCCAGCAGCCTTACACTAGCGGGAGGCACCTACGAGCAGTACTTC. This sequence encodes CASSLTLAGGTYEQYF. Based on the CDR3 plus reference TRBV7-2 and TRBJ2-7, the full variable domain is GAGVSQSPSNKVTEKGKDVELRCDPISGHTALYWYRQSLGQGLEFLIYFQGNSAPDKSGLPSDRFSAERTGGSVSTLTIQRTQQEDSAVYLCASSLTLAGGTYEQYFGPGTRLTVT.

This sequence joins TRBV7-2 and TRBJ2-3, with 7 positions matching TRBD1. The CDR3 loop spans 13 amino acids. V lost 3 bases and J lost 6; bases outside the gene matches: 3. Germline V gene lookup returns CDR1 SGHTA and CDR2 FQGNSA. The CDR3 region has the DNA TGTGCCAGCAGCTTTGACAGGGCGGATACGCAGTATTTT. It specifies CASSFDRADTQYF.

The V and J genes are TRBV7-3 and TRBJ1-1; D call uncertain. This CDR3 spans 13 amino acids. Deletions cut 7 bases from V and 0 bases from J, with 9 bases between. Per the germline V gene, CDR1 is SGHTA and CDR2 is FQGTGA. The CDR3 sequence: CASIDLMNTEAFF. The CDR3 DNA reads as TGTGCCAGCATCGACCTGATGAACACTGAAGCTTTCTTT. Full variable domain (outside the CDR3, taken from reference TRBV7-3 and TRBJ1-1): GAGVSQTPSNKVTEKGKYVELRCDPISGHTALYWYRQSLGQGPEFLIYFQGTGAADDSGLPNDRFFAVRPEGSVSTLKIQRTERGDSAVYLCASIDLMNTEAFFGQGTRLTVV.

This clone was seen more than once but under ten times. The chain has TRBV30 and TRBJ1-4; no clear D gene. The CDR3 is made up of 15 amino acids. The V end lost 1 base, the J end lost 8 bases, and 17 bases lay between the germline ends. Per germline, CDR1 GTSNPN and CDR2 SVGIG (reference sequence). The chain's CDR3 is CAWSESGILEEKLFF. The CDR3 DNA follows: TGTGCCTGGAGTGAAAGTGGGATATTGGAGGAAAAACTGTTTTTT.

The chain couples TRBV28 to TRBJ1-2, with TRBD1 identical over 8 bases. Germline V lookup: CDR1 MDHEN, CDR2 SYDVKM. The ends lost 7 bases at V and 4 bases at J; junction bases unmatched: 11. This CDR3 comprises 15 residues. The chain's CDR3 is CASTHEAGGGYGYTF. CDR3 DNA: TGTGCCAGCACCCACGAGGCAGGGGGCGGCTATGGCTACACCTTC.

The table lists this clone with a few counts. V usage is TRBV7-6 and J usage is TRBJ2-1; D gene unclear. Trimming took off 1 base at V and 7 bases at J, with 5 bases between the two ends. Germline CDR1 SGHVS, CDR2 FNYEAQ. The CDR3 is 12 amino acids. CDR3: CASSLDWNEQFF. As DNA, the CDR3 is TGTGCCAGCAGCTTAGACTGGAATGAGCAGTTCTTC.

The V and J genes are TRBV10-3 and TRBJ1-1, with D possibly TRBD1 on 6 matching bases. With 6 bases removed from V and 1 base from J, the gap between germline ends came to 12 bases. Germline V gene lookup returns CDR1 ENHRY and CDR2 SYGVKD. This CDR3 region has 14 residues. CDR3 DNA: TGTGCCATCAGGGGAACAGGGAGGAACACTGAAGCTTTCTTT. This gives the protein CAIRGTGRNTEAFF.

The rearrangement uses TRBV11-2 and TRBJ1-2; no clear D. The germline CDR1 and CDR2 sequences are SGHAT and FQNNGV. The CDR3 spans 12 residues. Between the trimmed V and J ends, which lost 3 bases and 5 bases, there was a span of 7 bases. In DNA form, the CDR3 reads TGTGCCAGCAGCTTGACGCAGTATGGCTACACCTTC. Its translation: CASSLTQYGYTF. The variable domain in full, completed from reference TRBV11-2 and TRBJ1-2, reads EAGVAQSPRYKIIEKRQSVAFWCNPISGHATLYWYQQILGQGPKLLIQFQNNGVVDDSQLPKDRFSAERLKGVDSTLKIQPAKLEDSAVYLCASSLTQYGYTFGSGTRLTVV.

CDR3 protein: CASSLRWGSYNEQFF. The CDR3 region has the DNA TGTGCCAGCAGTTTAAGGTGGGGTTCCTACAATGAGCAGTTCTTC. The V call is TRBV27, the J call TRBJ2-1, with unresolved D. Germline loops: CDR1 MNHEY, CDR2 SMNVEV (reference sequence). V dropped 2 bases and J dropped 1 base, with 9 bases sitting between them. This CDR3 region has 15 residues.

The CDR3 DNA reads as TGTGCCAGCAGTTACTCGAGATTAAAGAACACTGAAGCTTTCTTT. Its translation: CASSYSRLKNTEAFF. This sequence joins TRBV6-5 and TRBJ1-1, with unresolved D. Germline CDR1 MNHEY, CDR2 SVGAGI. The CDR3 is made up of 15 amino acids. V lost 0 bases to trimming and J lost 1 base, with 9 bases between them.

V gene TRBV6-5 combines with J gene TRBJ2-7, with D possibly TRBD1 on 6 matching bases. CDR3 length: 13 amino acids. Germline-derived CDR1 and CDR2 are MNHEY and SVGAGI. With 6 bases removed from V and 6 bases from J, the gap between germline ends came to 15 bases. CDR3 amino acids: CASRTPGTSEQYF. DNA for the CDR3: TGTGCCAGCAGGACCCCTGGGACATCCGAGCAGTACTTC.

The table lists this clone with many counts. The V and J genes are TRBV7-9 and TRBJ2-1, with D possibly matching TRBD1 (7 bases). Germline V gene sequence: CDR1 SEHNR, CDR2 FQNEAQ (reference sequence). The CDR3 spans 15 residues. The CDR3 DNA follows: TGTGGATGTAGCGGAGACAGGGATTTCTACAATGAGCAGTTCTTC. Translated: CGCSGDRDFYNEQFF.